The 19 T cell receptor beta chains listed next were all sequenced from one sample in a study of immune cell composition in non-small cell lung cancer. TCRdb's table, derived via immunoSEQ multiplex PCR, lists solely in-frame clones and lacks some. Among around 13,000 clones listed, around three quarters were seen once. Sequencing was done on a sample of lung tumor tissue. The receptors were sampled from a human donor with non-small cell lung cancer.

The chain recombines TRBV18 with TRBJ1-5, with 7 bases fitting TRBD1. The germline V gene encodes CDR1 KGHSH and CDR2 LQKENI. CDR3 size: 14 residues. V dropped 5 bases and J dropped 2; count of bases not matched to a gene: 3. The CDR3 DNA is TGTGCCAGCTCATCAACAGGGGGCAATCAGCCCCAGCATTTT. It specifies CASSSTGGNQPQHF.

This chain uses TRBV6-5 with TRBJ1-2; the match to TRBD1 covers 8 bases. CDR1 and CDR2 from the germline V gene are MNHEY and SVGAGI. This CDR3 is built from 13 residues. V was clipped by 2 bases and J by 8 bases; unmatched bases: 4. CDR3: CASSYRTGRGYTF. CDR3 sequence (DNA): TGTGCCAGCAGTTACCGGACAGGGCGAGGCTACACCTTC.

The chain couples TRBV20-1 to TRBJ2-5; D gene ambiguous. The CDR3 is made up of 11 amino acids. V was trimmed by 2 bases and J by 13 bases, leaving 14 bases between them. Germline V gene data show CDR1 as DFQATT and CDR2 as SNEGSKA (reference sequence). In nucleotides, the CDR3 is TGCAGTGCTAGAATTTTCGGCGGTGTGTACTTC. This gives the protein CSARIFGGVYF.

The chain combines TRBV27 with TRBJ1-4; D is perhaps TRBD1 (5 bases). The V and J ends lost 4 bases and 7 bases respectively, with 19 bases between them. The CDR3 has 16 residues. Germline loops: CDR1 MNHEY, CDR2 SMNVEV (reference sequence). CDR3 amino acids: CASSSGWGTQLEKLFF. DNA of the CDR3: TGTGCCAGCAGTTCGGGGTGGGGGACTCAACTTGAAAAACTGTTTTTT.

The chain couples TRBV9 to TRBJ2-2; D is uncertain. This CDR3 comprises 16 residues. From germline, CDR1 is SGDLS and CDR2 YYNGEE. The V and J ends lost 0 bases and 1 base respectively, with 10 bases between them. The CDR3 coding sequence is TGTGCCAGCAGCGTAGGGCTAGTTGGGAACACCGGGGAGCTGTTTTTT. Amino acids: CASSVGLVGNTGELFF.

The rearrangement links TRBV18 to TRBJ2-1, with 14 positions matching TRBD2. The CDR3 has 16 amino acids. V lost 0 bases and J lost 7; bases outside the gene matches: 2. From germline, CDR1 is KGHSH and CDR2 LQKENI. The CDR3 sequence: CASSPPGTSGGNEQFF. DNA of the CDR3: TGTGCCAGCTCACCACCAGGGACTAGCGGGGGTAATGAGCAGTTCTTC. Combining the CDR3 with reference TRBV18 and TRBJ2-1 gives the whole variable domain NAGVMQNPRHLVRRRGQEARLRCSPMKGHSHVYWYRQLPEEGLKFMVYLQKENIIDESGMPKERFSAEFPKEGPSILRIQQVVRGDSAAYFCASSPPGTSGGNEQFFGPGTRLTVL.

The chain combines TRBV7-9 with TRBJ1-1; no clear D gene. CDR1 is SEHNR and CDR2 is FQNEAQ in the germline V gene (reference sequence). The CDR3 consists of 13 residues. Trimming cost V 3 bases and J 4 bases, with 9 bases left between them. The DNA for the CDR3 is TGTGCCAGCAGCTTTGAGAGAGCCACTGAAGCTTTCTTT. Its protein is CASSFERATEAFF. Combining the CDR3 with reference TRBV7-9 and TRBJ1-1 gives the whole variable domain DTGVSQNPRHKITKRGQNVTFRCDPISEHNRLYWYRQTLGQGPEFLTYFQNEAQLEKSRLLSDRFSAERPKGSFSTLEIQRTEQGDSAMYLCASSFERATEAFFGQGTRLTVV.

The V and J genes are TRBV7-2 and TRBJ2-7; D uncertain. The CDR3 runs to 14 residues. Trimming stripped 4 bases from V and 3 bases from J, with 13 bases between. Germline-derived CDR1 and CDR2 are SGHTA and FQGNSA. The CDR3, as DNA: TGTGCCAGCAGCTCCCATCTCGGCGGCTACGAGCAGTACTTC. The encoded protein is CASSSHLGGYEQYF.

CDR3 in DNA: TGTGCCAGTCAGGGGGCGCAGCGAGTGGCCTATTTTGCAACTAATGAAAAACTGTTTTTT. Its protein product is CASQGAQRVAYFATNEKLFF. V gene TRBV28 combines with J gene TRBJ1-4, with TRBD1 identical over 8 bases. CDR1 is MDHEN, CDR2 SYDVKM, per germline. Trimming removed 9 bases from V and 0 bases from J; junction bases left unmatched: 21. The CDR3 is 20 amino acids.

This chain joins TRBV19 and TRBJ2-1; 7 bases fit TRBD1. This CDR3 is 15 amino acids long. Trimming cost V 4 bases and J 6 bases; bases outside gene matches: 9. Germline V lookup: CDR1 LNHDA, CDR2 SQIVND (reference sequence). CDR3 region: CASSTAGTASNEQFF. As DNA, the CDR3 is TGTGCCAGTAGTACCGCCGGGACAGCCTCCAATGAGCAGTTCTTC.

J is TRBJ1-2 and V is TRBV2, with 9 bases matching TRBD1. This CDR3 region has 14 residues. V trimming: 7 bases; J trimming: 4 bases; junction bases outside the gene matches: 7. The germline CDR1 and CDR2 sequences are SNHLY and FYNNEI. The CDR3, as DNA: TGTGCCAGCACCGGACAGGGGTTTCCCTATGGCTACACCTTC. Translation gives CASTGQGFPYGYTF.

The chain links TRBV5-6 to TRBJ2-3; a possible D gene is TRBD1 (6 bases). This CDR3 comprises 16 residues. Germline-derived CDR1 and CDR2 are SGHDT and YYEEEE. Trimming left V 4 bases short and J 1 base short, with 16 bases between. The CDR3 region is CASSTLTGPGTDTQYF. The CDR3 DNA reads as TGTGCCAGCAGCACTTTGACAGGACCCGGCACAGATACGCAGTATTTT.

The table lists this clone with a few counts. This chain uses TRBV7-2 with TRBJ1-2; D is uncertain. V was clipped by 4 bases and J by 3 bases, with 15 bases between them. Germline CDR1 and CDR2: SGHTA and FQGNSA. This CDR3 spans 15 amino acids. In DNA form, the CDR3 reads TGTGCCAGCAGCTCGAGGGAGACCAAGGACTATGGCTACACCTTC. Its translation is CASSSRETKDYGYTF.

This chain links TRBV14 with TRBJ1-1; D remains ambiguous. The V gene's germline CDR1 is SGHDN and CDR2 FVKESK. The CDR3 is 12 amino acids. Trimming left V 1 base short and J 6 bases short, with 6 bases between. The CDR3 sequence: CASSQGGAEAFF. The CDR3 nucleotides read TGTGCCAGCAGCCAAGGGGGAGCTGAAGCTTTCTTT.

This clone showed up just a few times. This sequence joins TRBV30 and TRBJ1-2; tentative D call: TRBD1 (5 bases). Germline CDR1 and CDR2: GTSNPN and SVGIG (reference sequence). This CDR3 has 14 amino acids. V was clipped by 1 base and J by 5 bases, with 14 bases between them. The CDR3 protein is CAWSGAGLGYGYTF. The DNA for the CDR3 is TGTGCCTGGAGTGGGGCAGGGCTGGGGTATGGCTACACCTTC.

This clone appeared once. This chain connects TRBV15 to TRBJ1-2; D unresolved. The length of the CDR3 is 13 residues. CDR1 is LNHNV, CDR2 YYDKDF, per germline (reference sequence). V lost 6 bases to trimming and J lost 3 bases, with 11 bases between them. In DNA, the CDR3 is TGTGCCACCAGGGCCGGGTTTGACTATGGCTACACCTTC. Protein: CATRAGFDYGYTF.

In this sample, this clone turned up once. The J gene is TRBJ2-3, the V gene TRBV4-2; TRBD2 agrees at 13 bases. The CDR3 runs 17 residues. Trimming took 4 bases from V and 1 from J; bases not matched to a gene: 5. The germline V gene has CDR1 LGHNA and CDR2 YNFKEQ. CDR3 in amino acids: CASSLKGTSGGTDTQYF. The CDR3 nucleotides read TGTGCCAGCAGCCTAAAGGGGACTAGCGGGGGCACAGATACGCAGTATTTT.

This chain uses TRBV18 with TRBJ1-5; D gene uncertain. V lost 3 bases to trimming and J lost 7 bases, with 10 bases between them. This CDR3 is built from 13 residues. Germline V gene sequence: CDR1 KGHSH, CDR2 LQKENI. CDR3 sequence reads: CASSPAGKQPQHF. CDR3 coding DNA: TGTGCCAGCTCACCCGCCGGTAAGCAGCCCCAGCATTTT.

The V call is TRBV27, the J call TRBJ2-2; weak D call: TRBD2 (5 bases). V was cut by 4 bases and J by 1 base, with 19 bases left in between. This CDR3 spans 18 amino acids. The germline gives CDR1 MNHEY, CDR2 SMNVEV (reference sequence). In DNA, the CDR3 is TGTGCCAGCAGTTCAACCAGCTATGGGAGCGGGAACACCGGGGAGCTGTTTTTT. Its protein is CASSSTSYGSGNTGELFF.